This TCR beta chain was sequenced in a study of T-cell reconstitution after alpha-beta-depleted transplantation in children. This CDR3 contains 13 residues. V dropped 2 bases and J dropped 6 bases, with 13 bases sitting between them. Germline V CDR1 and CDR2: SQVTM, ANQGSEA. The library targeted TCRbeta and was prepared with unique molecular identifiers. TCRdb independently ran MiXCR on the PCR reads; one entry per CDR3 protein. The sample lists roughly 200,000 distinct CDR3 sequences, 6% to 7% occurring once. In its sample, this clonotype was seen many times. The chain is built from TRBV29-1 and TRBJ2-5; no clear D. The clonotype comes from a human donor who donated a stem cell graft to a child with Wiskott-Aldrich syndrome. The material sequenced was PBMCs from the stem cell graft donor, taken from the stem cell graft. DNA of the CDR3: TGCAGCGTTGAACCCGGGTTCGCCCAGACCCAGTACTTC. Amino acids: CSVEPGFAQTQYF.